The 15 T cell receptor beta chains in this list originate from one sample, sequenced in a study of Ad26.COV2.S vaccination and SARS-CoV-2 variants. Treatment meaning: some 20 received Ad26.COV2.S at low or high dose, single or two shots; 5 received placebo; per-sample allocation not given. Sampling occurred on day 63 after the first vaccine or placebo injection. The data were produced by immunoSEQ multiplex PCR, yet TCRdb's version contains in-frame clones alone and is incomplete. Seen here are 400,000 to 500,000 clones, 89% observed once, and the top ten hold 2.5% to 3%. Material: peripheral blood, obtained in a trial of Ad26.COV2.S vaccine versus placebo. The receptors were gathered from a person between 18 and 65 years old who received the Ad26.COV2.S COVID-19 vaccine or a placebo.

This clone has a single count. The chain employs TRBV20-1 and TRBJ2-1; D may be TRBD1 (5 bases). Trimming pared 5 bases from V and 9 bases from J, leaving 11 bases between. This CDR3 comprises 11 residues. Per germline, CDR1 DFQATT and CDR2 SNEGSKA (reference sequence). The CDR3 sequence: CSAPVGLEQFF. The CDR3 bases are TGCAGTGCTCCGGTGGGGCTTGAGCAGTTCTTC.

The table lists this clone with a few counts. The rearrangement links TRBV5-1 to TRBJ1-5; 7 bases fit TRBD1. This CDR3 contains 13 residues. The germline CDR1 and CDR2 sequences are SGHRS and YFSETQ. J gave up 4 bases and V 2 bases, and 0 bases lay outside the gene matches. The CDR3 DNA follows: TGCGCCAGCAGCTTACAGGGGAATCAGCCCCAGCATTTT. Amino acids: CASSLQGNQPQHF.

V is TRBV4-3 and J is TRBJ2-3, with D uncertain. The germline CDR1 and CDR2 sequences are LGHNA and YSLEER. This CDR3 is built from 15 residues. The V gene lost 2 bases and the J gene lost 6 bases, with 15 bases spanning the gap. The CDR3 nucleotides are TGCGCCAGCAGCCAACGAGACCCACGTGGGGATACGCAGTATTTT. Protein: CASSQRDPRGDTQYF.

The chain joins TRBV9 to TRBJ2-4; the D call may be TRBD1 or TRBD2 (6 bases each). Germline loops: CDR1 SGDLS, CDR2 YYNGEE. The CDR3 is 15 amino acids. Between the trimmed V and J ends, which lost 0 bases and 6 bases, there was a span of 13 bases. The CDR3 nucleotides are TGTGCCAGCAGCGTAGCATCGGGGGCGGGAAACATTCAGTACTTC. It yields the protein CASSVASGAGNIQYF.

This clone is a singleton in its sample. This chain connects TRBV4-3 to TRBJ1-5; a possible D gene is TRBD1 (5 bases). Germline loops: CDR1 LGHNA, CDR2 YSLEER. CDR3 length: 14 residues. V lost 4 bases and J lost 6, with 13 bases in between. CDR3 loop: CASSPHGGSQPQHF. The CDR3 DNA is TGCGCCAGCAGCCCCCACGGGGGGAGTCAGCCCCAGCATTTT.

The chain has TRBV29-1 and TRBJ1-2; D remains ambiguous. The CDR3 spans 11 residues. Trimming stripped 1 base from V and 4 bases from J, with 4 bases between. The germline V gene has CDR1 SQVTM and CDR2 ANQGSEA. The CDR3, as DNA: TGCAGCGTTGAAGGGACCTATGGCTACACCTTC. Protein: CSVEGTYGYTF.

This chain joins TRBV6-5 and TRBJ2-2, with a weak D call TRBD2 (6 bases). Deletions cut 6 bases from V and 8 bases from J, with 13 bases between. This CDR3 is 13 amino acids long. Germline CDR1 MNHEY, CDR2 SVGAGI. CDR3 sequence reads: CASSRRGGGELFF. CDR3 DNA sequence: TGTGCCAGCAGCAGAAGGGGAGGAGGGGAGCTGTTTTTT.

The sample holds one count of this clone. V usage is TRBV18 and J usage is TRBJ1-3; 7 nucleotides match TRBD1. This CDR3 spans 14 amino acids. CDR1 KGHSH and CDR2 LQKENI come from the germline V gene. Losses at the gene ends were 3 bases for V and 4 bases for J; bases not matched to a gene: 3. The CDR3 loop reads CASSPRGRGNTIYF. The DNA for the CDR3 is TGTGCCAGCTCACCCAGGGGGAGAGGAAACACCATATATTTT.

The J gene is TRBJ1-2, the V gene TRBV27; TRBD1 matches 9 bases. V gave up 6 bases and J gave up 5 bases; unmatched junction bases: 10. CDR1 MNHEY and CDR2 SMNVEV come from the germline V gene (reference sequence). The CDR3 has 15 amino acids. CDR3 in amino acids: CASRFWDRVGYGYTF. In DNA form, the CDR3 reads TGTGCCAGCAGATTCTGGGACAGGGTCGGGTATGGCTACACCTTC.

J is TRBJ2-3 and V is TRBV24-1; the D gene is possibly TRBD2 (6 bases). The ends were cut back, 5 bases at V and 1 base at J, with 21 bases in the middle. This CDR3 has 18 residues. Germline CDR1 is KGHDR and CDR2 is SFDVKD. The CDR3 loop reads CATSAGLPVWGGTDTQYF. In DNA form, the CDR3 reads TGTGCCACCAGTGCTGGACTGCCCGTCTGGGGGGGCACAGATACGCAGTATTTT.

The chain employs TRBV11-3 and TRBJ2-7; 10 nucleotides match TRBD2. V was pared by 5 bases and J by 0 bases, with 1 base of the junction left unmatched. This CDR3 spans 14 amino acids. The germline gives CDR1 SGHNT, CDR2 YENEEA. The CDR3 nucleotides read TGTGCCAGCAGCCTAGCGGGAGACTCCTACGAGCAGTACGTC. Protein: CASSLAGDSYEQYV.

The V call is TRBV5-1, the J call TRBJ1-2, with D maybe TRBD1 (5 bases). This CDR3 has 15 residues. The V gene's germline CDR1 is SGHRS and CDR2 YFSETQ. Trimming stripped 0 bases from V and 0 bases from J, with 9 bases between. As DNA, the CDR3 is TGCGCCAGCAGCTTGGAGGGGAGGGCTAACTATGGCTACACCTTC. Translation: CASSLEGRANYGYTF.

The V gene is TRBV28, the J gene TRBJ1-4; D is possibly TRBD1 (5 bases). There are 16 residues in the CDR3. Trimming shortened V by 8 bases and J by 7 bases, and 23 bases separated the two germline ends. The germline V gene has CDR1 MDHEN and CDR2 SYDVKM. The CDR3 region is CASRKGSEVGAEKLFF. The CDR3 DNA reads TGTGCCAGCCGTAAGGGGAGCGAGGTTGGGGCTGAAAAACTGTTTTTT.

The chain joins TRBV4-3 to TRBJ2-5; TRBD1 is a possible D gene (5 bases). This CDR3 has 16 residues. CDR1 and CDR2 from the germline V gene are LGHNA and YSLEER. Trimming took off 0 bases at V and 5 bases at J, with 16 bases between the two ends. CDR3 coding DNA: TGCGCCAGCAGCCAAGATTATAGGCAGGGCGGTGAGACCCAGTACTTC. It specifies CASSQDYRQGGETQYF.

The chain has TRBV29-1 and TRBJ2-5; weak D call: TRBD1 (7 bases). Germline values: CDR1 SQVTM, CDR2 ANQGSEA. V was cut by 3 bases and J by 1 base, with 12 bases left in between. The length of the CDR3 is 14 residues. CDR3 region: CSVEAGQTQETQYF. The CDR3, as DNA: TGCAGCGTTGAGGCGGGACAGACCCAAGAGACCCAGTACTTC.